These 28 T cell receptor beta chains came from one sample sequenced in a study of sequential checkpoint blockade in melanoma. Clones were sequenced by immunoSEQ multiplex PCR, and TCRdb holds only the in-frame ones, with some missing. The sample lists tens of thousands of clones; more than 80% were seen once. The treatment denotes: randomized to nivolumab then ipilimumab (arm A) or the reverse (arm B). The material sequenced was CD8+ T cells sorted from blood (inferred from file names), taken from a patient given nivolumab and ipilimumab in sequence. All receptors come from a human donor with melanoma.

This clone was detected only once. The chain has TRBV9 and TRBJ2-3; 9 bases map to TRBD1. Trimming cost V 4 bases and J 0 bases; bases outside gene matches: 12. CDR3 length: 18 residues. Germline V lookup: CDR1 SGDLS, CDR2 YYNGEE. CDR3 sequence (DNA): TGTGCCAGCAGCCCACAGCAGCATGGACAGGGGAGCACAGATACGCAGTATTTT. It encodes CASSPQQHGQGSTDTQYF.

The genes are TRBV7-6 and TRBJ2-7, with a tentative D call TRBD2 (7 bases). Germline V gives CDR1 SGHVS, CDR2 FNYEAQ. Trimming shortened V by 0 bases and J by 5 bases, and 11 bases separated the two germline ends. The CDR3 loop spans 14 amino acids. In DNA form, the CDR3 reads TGTGCCAGCAGCTTAGCGGGGGGGCCGGACGAGCAGTACTTC. Residues: CASSLAGGPDEQYF. Variable domain in full (rest from reference TRBV7-6 and TRBJ2-7): GAGVSQSPRYKVTKRGQDVALRCDPISGHVSLYWYRQALGQGPEFLTYFNYEAQQDKSGLPNDRFSAERPEGSISTLTIQRTEQRDSAMYRCASSLAGGPDEQYFGPGTRLTVT.

The J gene is TRBJ1-1, the V gene TRBV29-1, with TRBD1 matching 9 bases. Unmatched junction bases numbered 10, after V lost 8 bases and J lost 6 bases. The germline CDR1 and CDR2 sequences are SQVTM and ANQGSEA. The CDR3 length is 13 residues. The CDR3 sequence is CSTGQGRYSEAFF. CDR3 nucleotides: TGCAGCACTGGACAGGGGCGGTACTCTGAAGCTTTCTTT.

CDR3 region: CSADTGLEDTIYF. The CDR3 DNA reads as TGCAGCGCCGACACAGGGTTAGAGGACACCATATATTTT. This sequence joins TRBV29-1 and TRBJ1-3, with a tentative D call TRBD1 (6 bases). The germline V and J ends were trimmed by 7 bases and 8 bases, with 18 bases remaining between them. Germline V gene lookup returns CDR1 SQVTM and CDR2 ANQGSEA. The CDR3 sequence is 13 residues long.

The chain's CDR3 is CASSPVRGRSSGELFF. DNA for the CDR3: TGTGCCAGCAGCCCAGTGCGGGGGAGATCCTCCGGGGAGCTGTTTTTT. The chain joins TRBV7-9 to TRBJ2-2; 7 bases are a match to TRBD2. J lost 6 bases, V lost 5 bases, and 12 bases had no gene match. CDR1 and CDR2 (germline): SEHNR, FQNEAQ (reference sequence). The CDR3 covers 16 residues.

The V gene is TRBV7-2, the J gene TRBJ2-1; 8 bases fit TRBD2. The CDR3 is made up of 14 amino acids. V lost 5 bases to trimming and J lost 3 bases; unmatched junction nucleotides: 3. Germline CDR1 reads SGHTA; CDR2 reads FQGNSA. The CDR3 is CASSRGLGYNEQFF. The CDR3 DNA is TGTGCCAGCAGCCGGGGACTAGGCTACAATGAGCAGTTCTTC.

CDR3 DNA: TGTGCCAGCAGCCAAGGACTAGCGGGGGGTTACGAGCAGTACTTC. It yields the protein CASSQGLAGGYEQYF. The chain employs TRBV11-2 and TRBJ2-7; TRBD2 matches 14 bases. This CDR3 has 15 amino acids. Trimming at V came to 5 bases and at J to 4 bases, leaving 4 bases not matched to a gene. CDR1 is SGHAT and CDR2 is FQNNGV in the germline V gene.

The chain uses TRBV6-1 and TRBJ1-6; D may be TRBD1 (5 bases). The germline gives CDR1 MNHNS, CDR2 SASEGT. The CDR3 has 14 amino acids. The ends were cut back, 8 bases at V and 12 bases at J, with 20 bases in the middle. CDR3 bases: TGTGCCAGCGACGTGGTTTGGGGGGGGGAACCCCTCCACTTT. Amino acids: CASDVVWGGEPLHF.

The J gene is TRBJ2-1, the V gene TRBV10-2; 11 positions match TRBD2. J was trimmed by 5 bases and V by 7 bases; bases with no gene match: 10. Germline CDR1 and CDR2: WSHSY and SAAADI. The CDR3 loop spans 16 amino acids. CDR3 sequence reads: CASTYSGTSGDNEQFF. Written as DNA, the CDR3 is TGCGCCAGCACTTACTCCGGGACTAGCGGAGACAATGAGCAGTTCTTC.

The chain joins TRBV19 to TRBJ2-5; D ambiguous. Per germline, CDR1 LNHDA and CDR2 SQIVND (reference sequence). This CDR3 has 12 amino acids. V was shortened by 6 bases and J by 0 bases, with 5 bases between the two germline ends. DNA of the CDR3: TGTGCCAGTAGGAGTTACCAAGAGACCCAGTACTTC. It translates to CASRSYQETQYF.

This clone was counted a single time. The chain is built from TRBV5-1 and TRBJ2-7, with D tentatively TRBD1 (6 bases). This CDR3 spans 13 amino acids. CDR1 and CDR2 from the germline V gene are SGHRS and YFSETQ. The V and J ends lost 4 bases and 0 bases respectively, with 8 bases between them. CDR3 sequence (DNA): TGCGCCAGCAGCCCGGACAGCTCCTACGAGCAGTACTTC. It yields the protein CASSPDSSYEQYF.

The chain links TRBV4-3 to TRBJ1-5; 8 bases are shared with TRBD1. The CDR3 totals 16 residues. Germline V gene sequence: CDR1 LGHNA, CDR2 YSLEER. V was pared by 4 bases and J by 6 bases, with 11 bases of the junction left unmatched. The CDR3 region is CASSLTDRDPSQPQHF. As DNA, the CDR3 is TGCGCCAGCAGCCTTACGGACAGGGACCCTTCTCAGCCCCAGCATTTT.

The gene calls are TRBV9 and TRBJ2-3; TRBD2 is a possible D gene (6 bases). Germline CDR1 SGDLS, CDR2 YYNGEE. The CDR3 is made up of 16 amino acids. Trimming removed 4 bases from V and 1 base from J, with 16 bases in between. CDR3 amino acids: CASSPRAIAGTDTQYF. The CDR3 DNA reads as TGTGCCAGCAGCCCCCGGGCGATAGCGGGCACAGATACGCAGTATTTT.

The chain links TRBV6-6 to TRBJ1-5; possible D gene TRBD1, 5 bases. The CDR3 contains 14 residues. V was cut by 2 bases and J by 3 bases, with 8 bases left in between. Per the germline V gene, CDR1 is MNHNY and CDR2 is SVGAGI (reference sequence). The CDR3 bases are TGTGCCAGCAGTTACGACAGAGCCAATCAGCCCCAGCATTTT. Amino acids: CASSYDRANQPQHF.

V gene TRBV13 combines with J gene TRBJ2-6; 7 bases are shared with TRBD1. The length of the CDR3 is 21 residues. V dropped 4 bases and J dropped 0; count of bases not matched to a gene: 18. From germline, CDR1 is PRHDT and CDR2 FYEKMQ (reference sequence). CDR3 residues: CASSSRTGGAGWRSGANVLTF. In DNA form, the CDR3 reads TGTGCCAGCAGCTCCCGGACAGGTGGGGCGGGCTGGCGCTCTGGGGCCAACGTCCTGACTTTC. The variable domain in full, with the rest retrieved from reference TRBV13 and TRBJ2-6, is AAGVIQSPRHLIKEKRETATLKCYPIPRHDTVYWYQQGPGQDPQFLISFYEKMQSDKGSIPDRFSAQQFSDYHSELNMSSLELGDSALYFCASSSRTGGAGWRSGANVLTFGAGSRLTVL.

This rearrangement joins TRBV6-5 to TRBJ2-7; TRBD2 matches at 8 bases. Germline trimming cut 10 bases from V and 2 bases from J; bases unmatched to any gene: 4. This CDR3 comprises 12 residues. In germline, CDR1 is MNHEY, CDR2 SVGAGI. CDR3 loop: CATLAGPYEQYF. DNA for the CDR3: TGTGCCACCTTAGCGGGGCCCTACGAGCAGTACTTC.

The CDR3 here is CASSLATGGASGSSYEQYF. In nucleotides, the CDR3 is TGTGCCAGCAGTTTAGCGACCGGAGGGGCTAGCGGGAGCTCCTACGAGCAGTACTTC. The rearrangement joins TRBV28 to TRBJ2-7, with 10 positions matching TRBD2. Per the germline V gene, CDR1 is MDHEN and CDR2 is SYDVKM. This CDR3 contains 19 residues. After removal of 2 bases from V and 0 bases from J, the junction contained 13 bases not matched to a gene.

This sequence joins TRBV10-3 and TRBJ2-1; TRBD2 aligns across 13 bases. This CDR3 contains 15 residues. Per the germline V gene, CDR1 is ENHRY and CDR2 is SYGVKD. The junction had 9 bases not matched to a gene; V was cut back by 9 bases and J by 7 bases. CDR3 in amino acids: CAMGRTSGRRNEQFF. The CDR3 DNA reads as TGTGCCATGGGGCGGACTAGCGGGAGACGAAATGAGCAGTTCTTC.

The V gene is TRBV28, the J gene TRBJ2-7; D call uncertain. Trimming removed 6 bases at V and 1 base at J, with 10 bases between. The CDR3 runs to 13 residues. Germline V CDR1 and CDR2: MDHEN, SYDVKM. The CDR3 loop reads CASSLTLSYEQYF. The DNA of the CDR3 is TGTGCCAGCAGCCTGACATTATCCTACGAGCAGTACTTC.

V is TRBV5-1 and J is TRBJ2-1; 9 nucleotides match TRBD1. The trim removed 4 bases at V and 7 bases at J, leaving 6 bases unmatched. The CDR3 contains 14 residues. Per the germline V gene, CDR1 is SGHRS and CDR2 is YFSETQ. The DNA for the CDR3 is TGCGCCAGCAGCCCGGACAGGGGTTGGAATGAGCAGTTCTTC. Translating gives CASSPDRGWNEQFF.

The chain recombines TRBV9 with TRBJ2-1; TRBD2 matches 13 bases. From germline, CDR1 is SGDLS and CDR2 YYNGEE. V shed 3 bases and J 5 bases; nucleotides not matched to a gene: 5. This CDR3 is 16 amino acids long. The CDR3 protein is CASSAPLAGGNNEQFF. The CDR3 nucleotides read TGTGCCAGCAGCGCTCCACTAGCGGGAGGGAACAATGAGCAGTTCTTC. Using reference TRBV9 and TRBJ2-1 for the parts outside the CDR3, the full variable domain is DSGVTQTPKHLITATGQRVTLRCSPRSGDLSVYWYQQSLDQGLQFLIQYYNGEERAKGNILERFSAQQFPDLHSELNLSSLELGDSALYFCASSAPLAGGNNEQFFGPGTRLTVL.

This rearrangement joins TRBV27 to TRBJ1-3, with D unresolved. Germline V gene sequence: CDR1 MNHEY, CDR2 SMNVEV (reference sequence). V shed 5 bases and J shed 0 bases, with 11 bases lying between them. The CDR3 covers 15 residues. CDR3 in DNA: TGTGCCAGCAGTCCGTACGGTCTCTCTGGAAACACCATATATTTT. It is translated as CASSPYGLSGNTIYF.

This sequence joins TRBV7-9 and TRBJ1-1, with D possibly TRBD1 on 5 matching bases. The germline gives CDR1 SEHNR, CDR2 FQNEAQ (reference sequence). The CDR3 totals 15 residues. V lost 3 bases and J lost 5, with 16 bases in between. The CDR3, as DNA: TGTGCCAGCAGCTTCTACGAAGGGGTAAGGACTGAAGCTTTCTTT. Amino acids: CASSFYEGVRTEAFF.

The chain combines TRBV6-4 with TRBJ2-6; D is ambiguous. The CDR3 runs 14 residues. V gave up 8 bases and J gave up 4 bases, with 12 bases separating them. The germline V gene encodes CDR1 MRHNA and CDR2 SNTAGT. For the CDR3, the DNA is TGTGCCAGCCCCCAGGTGGCAGGGGCCAACGTCCTGACTTTC. It specifies CASPQVAGANVLTF.

This clone was counted a few times. V usage is TRBV29-1 and J usage is TRBJ2-1; 11 positions agree with TRBD2. Germline V gene data show CDR1 as SQVTM and CDR2 as ANQGSEA. V lost 4 bases and J lost 7; bases outside the gene matches: 9. The CDR3 length is 15 residues. The CDR3 DNA sequence: TGCAGCGTTGGAGGAACTAGCGGGGGTCTTAATGAGCAGTTCTTC. Amino acid sequence: CSVGGTSGGLNEQFF.

The rearrangement links TRBV4-2 to TRBJ1-5, with 7 bases that match TRBD1. The CDR3 is 15 residues long. V was clipped by 1 base and J by 2 bases; unmatched bases: 2. Germline loops: CDR1 LGHNA, CDR2 YNFKEQ. The CDR3 sequence is CASSQGGTGNQPQHF. DNA of the CDR3: TGTGCCAGCAGCCAAGGAGGGACAGGCAATCAGCCCCAGCATTTT.

V gene TRBV5-4 combines with J gene TRBJ2-1; unclear D gene. Germline V lookup: CDR1 SGHNT, CDR2 YYREEE (reference sequence). The CDR3 has 15 residues. Trimming removed 7 bases from V and 3 bases from J, with 17 bases in between. CDR3 in DNA: TGTGCCAGCGCTGATCGTAAAGAGTACTACAATGAGCAGTTCTTC. Translating gives CASADRKEYYNEQFF.

The chain recombines TRBV21-1 with TRBJ1-2; the D call in the table, TRBD1, was not verified against the DNA. TRBV21-1 is a pseudogene locus. The CDR3 covers 16 residues. CDR3 region: CASSTGQGKVGYGYTF. The CDR3 nucleotides read TGTGCCAGCAGCACTGGACAGGGAAAGGTGGGCTATGGCTACACCTTC.